This TCR beta chain was sequenced during a study of blood T cells in healthy people across ages. Germline values: CDR1 DFQATT, CDR2 SNEGSKA (reference sequence). Trimming pared 4 bases from V and 7 bases from J, leaving 14 bases between. The CDR3 contains 14 residues. Study-level results: Reliance upon unsorted PBMCs precluded definitive naive versus antigen-experienced comparison.

Extracted total RNA amounted to at least 5.5 micrograms for each sample. Worth noting for this clonotype: As yet, its antigen is unknown.

Through a sample-barcoded 5' primer and a J-beta primer mix, a second PCR was run for roughly 6 to 12 cycles. One entry per CDR3 protein, called by TCRdb with MiXCR from the 5' RACE reads. The repertoire holds some 710,000 distinct CDR3 sequences, roughly 46% seen once, with less than 20% in the top ten. The sample comprised blood. The sequence came from an elderly man in good health. The V call is TRBV20-1, the J call TRBJ1-6; no clear D. CDR3 coding DNA: TGCAGTGCTAAGACCCCCGAAGGGAATTCACCCCTCCACTTT. Its protein is CSAKTPEGNSPLHF.